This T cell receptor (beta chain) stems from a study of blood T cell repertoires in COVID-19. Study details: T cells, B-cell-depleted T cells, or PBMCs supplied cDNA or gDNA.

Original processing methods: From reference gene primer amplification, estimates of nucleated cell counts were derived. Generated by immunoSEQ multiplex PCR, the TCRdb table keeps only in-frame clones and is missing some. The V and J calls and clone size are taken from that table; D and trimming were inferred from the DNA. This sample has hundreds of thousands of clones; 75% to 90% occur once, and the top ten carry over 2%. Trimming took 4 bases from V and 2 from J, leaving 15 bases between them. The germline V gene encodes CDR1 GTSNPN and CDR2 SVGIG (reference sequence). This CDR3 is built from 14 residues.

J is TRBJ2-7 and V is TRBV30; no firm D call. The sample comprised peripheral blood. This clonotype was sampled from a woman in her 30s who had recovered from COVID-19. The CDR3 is CAWKSGPEAYEQYF. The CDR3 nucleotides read TGTGCCTGGAAATCTGGGCCCGAAGCCTACGAGCAGTACTTC.